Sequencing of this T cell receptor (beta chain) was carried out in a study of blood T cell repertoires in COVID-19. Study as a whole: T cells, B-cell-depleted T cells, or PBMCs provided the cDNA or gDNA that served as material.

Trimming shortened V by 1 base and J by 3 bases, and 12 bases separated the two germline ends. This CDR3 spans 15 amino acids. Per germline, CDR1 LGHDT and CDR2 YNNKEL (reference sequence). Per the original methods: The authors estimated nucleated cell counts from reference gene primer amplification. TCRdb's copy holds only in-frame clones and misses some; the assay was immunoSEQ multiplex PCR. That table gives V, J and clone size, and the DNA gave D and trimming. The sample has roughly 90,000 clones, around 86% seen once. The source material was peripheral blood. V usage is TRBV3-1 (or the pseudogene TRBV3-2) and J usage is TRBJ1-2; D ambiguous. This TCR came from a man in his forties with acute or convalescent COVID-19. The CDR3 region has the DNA TGTGCCAGCAGCCAAGGGTCAGGAACTTACTATGGCTACACCTTC. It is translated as CASSQGSGTYYGYTF.